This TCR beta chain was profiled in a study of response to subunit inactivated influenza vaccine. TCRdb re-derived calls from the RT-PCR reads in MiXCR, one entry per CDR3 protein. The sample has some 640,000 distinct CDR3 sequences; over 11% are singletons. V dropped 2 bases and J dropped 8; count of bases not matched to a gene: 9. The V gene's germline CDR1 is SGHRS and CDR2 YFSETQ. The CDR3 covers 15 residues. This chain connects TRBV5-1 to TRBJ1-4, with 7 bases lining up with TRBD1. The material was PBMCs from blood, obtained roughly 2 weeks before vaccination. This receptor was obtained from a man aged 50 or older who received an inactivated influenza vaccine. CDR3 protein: CASSFSQGGREKLFF. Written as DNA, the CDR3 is TGCGCCAGCAGCTTCTCTCAGGGGGGTCGAGAAAAACTGTTTTTT. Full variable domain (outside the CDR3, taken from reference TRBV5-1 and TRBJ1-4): KAGVTQTPRYLIKTRGQQVTLSCSPISGHRSVSWYQQTPGQGLQFLFEYFSETQRNKGNFPGRFSGRQFSNSRSEMNVSTLELGDSALYLCASSFSQGGREKLFFGSGTQLSVL.